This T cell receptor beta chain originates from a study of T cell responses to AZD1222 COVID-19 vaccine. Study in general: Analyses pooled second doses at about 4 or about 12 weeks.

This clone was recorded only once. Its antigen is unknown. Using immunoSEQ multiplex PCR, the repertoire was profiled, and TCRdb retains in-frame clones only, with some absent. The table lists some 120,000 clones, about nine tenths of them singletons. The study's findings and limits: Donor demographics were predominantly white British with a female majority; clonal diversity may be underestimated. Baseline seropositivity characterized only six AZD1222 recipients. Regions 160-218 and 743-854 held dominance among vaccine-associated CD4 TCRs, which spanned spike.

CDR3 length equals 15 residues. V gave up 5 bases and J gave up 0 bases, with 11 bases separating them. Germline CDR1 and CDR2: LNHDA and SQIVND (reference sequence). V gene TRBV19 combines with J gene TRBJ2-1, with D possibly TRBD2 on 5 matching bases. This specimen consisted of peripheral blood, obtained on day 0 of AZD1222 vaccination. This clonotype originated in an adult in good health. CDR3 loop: CASSGPGSSYNEQFF. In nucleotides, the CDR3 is TGTGCCAGTAGTGGGCCGGGGAGCTCCTACAATGAGCAGTTCTTC.